This section outlines one T cell receptor (beta chain) sequence together with its context. Its specificity is unknown. A junction end diverges from the germline sequence, so it may reflect a read error. The record originates from a study of PD-1 blockade in classical Hodgkin lymphoma. Relapse was seen in all patients after autologous stem cell transplantation, and brentuximab vedotin exposure was variable. Study-level points and caveats: Although disease activity or prior therapy may be involved, causes of the repertoire differences remain undefined. Patients starting nivolumab under 1 year after ASCT were excluded.

Using immunoSEQ multiplex PCR, the repertoire was profiled, and TCRdb retains in-frame clones only, with some absent. This table holds about 93,000 clones, 80% to 95% found once. The CDR3 is made up of 8 amino acids. Germline V gene data show CDR1 as GTSNPN and CDR2 as SVGIG (reference sequence). Sample: peripheral blood mononuclear cells (PBMCs), taken before the second cycle of nivolumab. The TCR originated in a human donor with classical Hodgkin lymphoma. The chain joins TRBV30 to TRBJ2-3; D possibly matches TRBD1 or TRBD2 (5 bases each). The CDR3 sequence is CACDRCGF. The CDR3 coding sequence is TGTGCCTGCGACAGATGCGGGTTT. Variable domain in full (rest from reference TRBV30 and TRBJ2-3): SQTIHQWPATLVQPVGSPLSLECTVEGTSNPNLYWYRQAAGRGLQLLFYSVGIGQISSEVPQNLSASRPQDRQFILSSKKLLLSDSGFYLCACDRCGFGPGTRLTVL.